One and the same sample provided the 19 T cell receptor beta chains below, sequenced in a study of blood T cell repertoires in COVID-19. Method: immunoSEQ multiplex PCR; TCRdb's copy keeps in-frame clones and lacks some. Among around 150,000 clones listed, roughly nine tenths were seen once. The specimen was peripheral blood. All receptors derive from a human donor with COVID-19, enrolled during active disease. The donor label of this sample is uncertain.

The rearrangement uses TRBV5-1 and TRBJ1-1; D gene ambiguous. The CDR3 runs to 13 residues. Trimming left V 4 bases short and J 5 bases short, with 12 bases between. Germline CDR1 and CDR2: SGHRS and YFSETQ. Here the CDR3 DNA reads TGCGCCAGCAGCCTCTCCGGAGGGACTGAAGCTTTCTTT. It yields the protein CASSLSGGTEAFF.

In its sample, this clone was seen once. The CDR3 is CASTLEVDGGTEAFF. DNA for the CDR3: TGTGCCAGCACTCTGGAAGTTGACGGGGGGACTGAAGCTTTCTTT. The genes are TRBV2 and TRBJ1-1; possible D gene TRBD1, 5 bases. Germline lookup yields CDR1 SNHLY and CDR2 FYNNEI. The CDR3 is 15 amino acids. V lost 7 bases and J lost 5, with 20 bases in between.

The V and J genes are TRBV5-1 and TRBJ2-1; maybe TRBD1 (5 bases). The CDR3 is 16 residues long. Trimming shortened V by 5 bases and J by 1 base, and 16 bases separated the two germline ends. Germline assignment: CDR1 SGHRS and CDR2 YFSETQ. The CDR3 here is CASSKIRGTSYNEQFF. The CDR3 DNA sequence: TGCGCCAGCAGTAAAATTAGGGGCACTTCCTACAATGAGCAGTTCTTC. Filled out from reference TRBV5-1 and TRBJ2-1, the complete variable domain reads KAGVTQTPRYLIKTRGQQVTLSCSPISGHRSVSWYQQTPGQGLQFLFEYFSETQRNKGNFPGRFSGRQFSNSRSEMNVSTLELGDSALYLCASSKIRGTSYNEQFFGPGTRLTVL.

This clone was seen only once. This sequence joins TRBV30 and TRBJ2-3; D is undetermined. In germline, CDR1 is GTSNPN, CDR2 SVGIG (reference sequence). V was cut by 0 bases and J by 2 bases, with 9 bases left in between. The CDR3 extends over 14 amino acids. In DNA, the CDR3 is TGTGCCTGGAGTGTACACCTGCTCACAGATACGCAGTATTTT. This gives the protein CAWSVHLLTDTQYF.

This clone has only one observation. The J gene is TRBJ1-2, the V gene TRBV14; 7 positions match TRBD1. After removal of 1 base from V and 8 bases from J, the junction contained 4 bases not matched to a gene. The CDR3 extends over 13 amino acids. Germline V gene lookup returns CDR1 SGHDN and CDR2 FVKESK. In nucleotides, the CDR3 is TGTGCCAGCAGCCAAGGATTGGACAGGGGCTACACCTTC. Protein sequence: CASSQGLDRGYTF.

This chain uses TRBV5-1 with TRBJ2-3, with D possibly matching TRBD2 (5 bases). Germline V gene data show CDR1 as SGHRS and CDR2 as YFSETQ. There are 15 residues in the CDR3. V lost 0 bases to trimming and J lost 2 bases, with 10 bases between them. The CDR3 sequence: CASSLGIGDTDTQYF. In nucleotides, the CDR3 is TGCGCCAGCAGCTTGGGGATCGGGGACACAGATACGCAGTATTTT.

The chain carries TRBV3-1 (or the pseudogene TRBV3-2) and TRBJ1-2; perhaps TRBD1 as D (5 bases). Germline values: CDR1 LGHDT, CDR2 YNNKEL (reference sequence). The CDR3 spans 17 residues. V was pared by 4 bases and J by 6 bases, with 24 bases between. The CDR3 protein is CASSREGRSPKGHGYTF. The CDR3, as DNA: TGTGCCAGCAGCCGGGAAGGACGCTCTCCAAAGGGGCATGGCTACACCTTC.

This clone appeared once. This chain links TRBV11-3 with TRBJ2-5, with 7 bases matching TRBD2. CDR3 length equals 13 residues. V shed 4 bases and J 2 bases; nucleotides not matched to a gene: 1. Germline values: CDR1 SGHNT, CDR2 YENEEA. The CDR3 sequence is CASSSGGQETQYF. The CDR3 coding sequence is TGTGCCAGCAGCTCCGGGGGGCAAGAGACCCAGTACTTC.

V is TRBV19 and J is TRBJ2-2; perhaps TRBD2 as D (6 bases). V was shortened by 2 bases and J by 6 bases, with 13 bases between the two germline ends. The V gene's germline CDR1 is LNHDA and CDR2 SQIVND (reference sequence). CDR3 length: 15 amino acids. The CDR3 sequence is CASSINAWEAGELFF. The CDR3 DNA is TGTGCCAGTAGTATAAACGCTTGGGAGGCCGGGGAGCTGTTTTTT.

The CDR3: CASRSAGVGSYNEQFF. The DNA of the CDR3 is TGTGCCAGCAGGTCGGCAGGGGTGGGCTCCTACAATGAGCAGTTCTTC. The chain is built from TRBV27 and TRBJ2-1; a possible D gene is TRBD1 (6 bases). The CDR3 consists of 16 residues. Per the germline V gene, CDR1 is MNHEY and CDR2 is SMNVEV (reference sequence). With 6 bases removed from V and 0 bases from J, the gap between germline ends came to 15 bases.

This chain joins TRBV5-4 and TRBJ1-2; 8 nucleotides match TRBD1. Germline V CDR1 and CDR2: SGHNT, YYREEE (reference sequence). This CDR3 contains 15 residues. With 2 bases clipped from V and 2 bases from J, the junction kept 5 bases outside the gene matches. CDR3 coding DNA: TGTGCCAGCAGCTTTACCAGGGGGCAGAACTATGGCTACACCTTC. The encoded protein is CASSFTRGQNYGYTF.

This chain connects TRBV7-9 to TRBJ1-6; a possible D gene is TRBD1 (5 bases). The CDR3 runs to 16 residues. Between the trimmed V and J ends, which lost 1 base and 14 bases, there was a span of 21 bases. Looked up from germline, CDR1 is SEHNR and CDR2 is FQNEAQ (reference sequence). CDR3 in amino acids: CASSLEATDMFRSLHF. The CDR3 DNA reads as TGTGCCAGCAGCTTAGAGGCGACGGACATGTTTCGGTCCCTCCACTTT.

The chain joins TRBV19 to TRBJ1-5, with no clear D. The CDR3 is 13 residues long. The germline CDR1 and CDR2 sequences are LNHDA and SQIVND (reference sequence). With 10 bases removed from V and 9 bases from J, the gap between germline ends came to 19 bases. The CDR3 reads CATIPPLGGPQHF. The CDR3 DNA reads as TGTGCCACCATTCCACCCCTCGGCGGGCCCCAGCATTTT.

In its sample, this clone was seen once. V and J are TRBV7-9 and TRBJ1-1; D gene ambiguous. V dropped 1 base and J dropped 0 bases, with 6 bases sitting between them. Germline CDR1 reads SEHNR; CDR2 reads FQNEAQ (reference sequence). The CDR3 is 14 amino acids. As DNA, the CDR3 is TGTGCCAGCAGCTTAGGGCTGATGAACACTGAAGCTTTCTTT. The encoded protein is CASSLGLMNTEAFF.

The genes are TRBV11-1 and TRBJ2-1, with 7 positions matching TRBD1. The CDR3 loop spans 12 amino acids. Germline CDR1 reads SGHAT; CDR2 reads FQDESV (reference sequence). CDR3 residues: CATRGQNNEQFF. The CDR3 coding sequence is TGTGCGACCCGGGGACAGAACAATGAGCAGTTCTTC.

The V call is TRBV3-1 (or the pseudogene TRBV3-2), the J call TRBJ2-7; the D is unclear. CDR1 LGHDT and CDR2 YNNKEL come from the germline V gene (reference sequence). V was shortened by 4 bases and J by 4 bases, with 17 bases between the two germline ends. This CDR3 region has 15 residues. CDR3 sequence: CASSPYSSPVYEQYF. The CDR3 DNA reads TGTGCCAGCAGCCCCTACTCCTCTCCTGTTTACGAGCAGTACTTC.

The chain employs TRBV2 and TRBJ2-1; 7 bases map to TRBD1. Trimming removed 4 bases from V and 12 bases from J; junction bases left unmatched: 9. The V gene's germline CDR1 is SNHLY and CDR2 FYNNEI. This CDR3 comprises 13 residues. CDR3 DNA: TGTGCCAGCAGTGGGACAGGACCACAGTTGCAGTTCTTC. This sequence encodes CASSGTGPQLQFF.

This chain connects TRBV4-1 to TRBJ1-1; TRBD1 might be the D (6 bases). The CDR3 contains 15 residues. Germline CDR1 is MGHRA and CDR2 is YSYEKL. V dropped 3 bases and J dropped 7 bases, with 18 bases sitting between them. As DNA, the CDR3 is TGCGCCAGCAGCCAGGTAGCAGGGGACCGGGGTGAAGCTTTCTTT. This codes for CASSQVAGDRGEAFF.

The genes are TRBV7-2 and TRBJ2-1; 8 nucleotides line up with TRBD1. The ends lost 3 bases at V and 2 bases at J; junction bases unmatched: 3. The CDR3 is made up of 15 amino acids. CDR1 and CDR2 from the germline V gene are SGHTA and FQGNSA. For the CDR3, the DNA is TGTGCCAGCAGCTTCAGGGGGCGCGCCTACAATGAGCAGTTCTTC. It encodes CASSFRGRAYNEQFF. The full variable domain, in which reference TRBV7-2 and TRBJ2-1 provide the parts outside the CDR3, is GAGVSQSPSNKVTEKGKDVELRCDPISGHTALYWYRQSLGQGLEFLIYFQGNSAPDKSGLPSDRFSAERTGGSVSTLTIQRTQQEDSAVYLCASSFRGRAYNEQFFGPGTRLTVL.